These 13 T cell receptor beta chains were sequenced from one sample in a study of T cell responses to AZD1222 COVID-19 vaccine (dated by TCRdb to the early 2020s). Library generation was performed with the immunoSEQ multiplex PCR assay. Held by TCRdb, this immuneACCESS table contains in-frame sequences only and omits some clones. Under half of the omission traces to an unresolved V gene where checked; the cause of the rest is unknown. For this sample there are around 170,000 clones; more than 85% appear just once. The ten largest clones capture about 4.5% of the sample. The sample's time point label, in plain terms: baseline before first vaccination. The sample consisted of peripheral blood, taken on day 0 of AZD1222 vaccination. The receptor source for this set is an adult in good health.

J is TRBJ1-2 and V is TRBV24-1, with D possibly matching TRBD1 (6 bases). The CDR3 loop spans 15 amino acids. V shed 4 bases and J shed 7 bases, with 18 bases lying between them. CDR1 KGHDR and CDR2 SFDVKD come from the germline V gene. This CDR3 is CATSDPTTGRGGYTF. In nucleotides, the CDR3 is TGTGCCACCAGTGACCCTACCACAGGGAGAGGTGGCTACACCTTC.

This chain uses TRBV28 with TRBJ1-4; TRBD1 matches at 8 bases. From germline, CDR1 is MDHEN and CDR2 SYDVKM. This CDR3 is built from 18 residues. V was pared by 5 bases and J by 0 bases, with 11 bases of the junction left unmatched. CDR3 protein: CASSRRDRPLATNEKLFF. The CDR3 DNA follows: TGTGCCAGCAGTCGCCGGGACAGGCCGCTCGCAACTAATGAAAAACTGTTTTTT.

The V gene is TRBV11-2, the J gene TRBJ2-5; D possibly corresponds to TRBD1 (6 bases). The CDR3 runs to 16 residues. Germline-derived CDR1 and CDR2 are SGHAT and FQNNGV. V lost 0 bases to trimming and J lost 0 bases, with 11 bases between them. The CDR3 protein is CASSLEDSSYQETQYF. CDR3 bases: TGTGCCAGCAGCTTAGAGGACAGTTCGTACCAAGAGACCCAGTACTTC.

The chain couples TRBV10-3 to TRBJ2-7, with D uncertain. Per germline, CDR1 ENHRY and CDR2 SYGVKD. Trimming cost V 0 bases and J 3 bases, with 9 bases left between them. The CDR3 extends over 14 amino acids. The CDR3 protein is CAISESSSDYEQYF. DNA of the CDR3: TGTGCCATCAGTGAGTCTTCATCAGACTACGAGCAGTACTTC.

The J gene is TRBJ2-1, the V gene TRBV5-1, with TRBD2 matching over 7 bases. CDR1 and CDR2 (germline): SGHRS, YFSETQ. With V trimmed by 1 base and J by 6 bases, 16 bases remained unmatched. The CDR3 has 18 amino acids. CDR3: CASSLIGEGIAGFNEQFF. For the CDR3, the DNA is TGCGCCAGCAGCTTGATAGGTGAGGGGATAGCGGGCTTCAATGAGCAGTTCTTC.

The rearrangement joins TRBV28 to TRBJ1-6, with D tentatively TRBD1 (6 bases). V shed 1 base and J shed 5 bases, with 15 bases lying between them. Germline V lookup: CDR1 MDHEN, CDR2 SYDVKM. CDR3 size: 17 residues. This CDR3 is CASSLLIRTENNSPLHF. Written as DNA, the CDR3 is TGTGCCAGCAGTTTATTGATACGGACAGAGAATAATTCACCCCTCCACTTT.

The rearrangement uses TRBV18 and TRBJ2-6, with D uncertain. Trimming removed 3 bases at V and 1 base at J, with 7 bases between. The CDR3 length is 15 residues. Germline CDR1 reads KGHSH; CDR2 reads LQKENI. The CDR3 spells CASSPQHSGANVLTF. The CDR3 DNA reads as TGTGCCAGCTCACCTCAACATTCTGGGGCCAACGTCCTGACTTTC.

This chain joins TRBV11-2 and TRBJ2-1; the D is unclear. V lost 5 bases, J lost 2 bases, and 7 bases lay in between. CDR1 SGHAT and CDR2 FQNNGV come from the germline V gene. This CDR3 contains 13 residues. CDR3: CASSLGTYNEQFF. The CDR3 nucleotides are TGTGCCAGCAGCCTAGGGACCTACAATGAGCAGTTCTTC.

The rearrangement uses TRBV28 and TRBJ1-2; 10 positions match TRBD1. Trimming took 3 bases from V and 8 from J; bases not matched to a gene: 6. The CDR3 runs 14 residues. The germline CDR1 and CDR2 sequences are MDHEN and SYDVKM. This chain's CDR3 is CASSLRQGAGGYTF. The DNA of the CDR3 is TGTGCCAGCAGTTTGAGACAGGGGGCCGGGGGCTACACCTTC.

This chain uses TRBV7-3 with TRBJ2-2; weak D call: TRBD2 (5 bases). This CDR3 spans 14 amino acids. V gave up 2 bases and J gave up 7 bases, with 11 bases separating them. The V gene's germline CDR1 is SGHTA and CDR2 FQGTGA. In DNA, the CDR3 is TGTGCCAGCAGCTTAGTTGGACGGGGCGGGGAGCTGTTTTTT. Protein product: CASSLVGRGGELFF. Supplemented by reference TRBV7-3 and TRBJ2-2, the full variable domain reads GAGVSQTPSNKVTEKGKYVELRCDPISGHTALYWYRQSLGQGPEFLIYFQGTGAADDSGLPNDRFFAVRPEGSVSTLKIQRTERGDSAVYLCASSLVGRGGELFFGEGSRLTVL.

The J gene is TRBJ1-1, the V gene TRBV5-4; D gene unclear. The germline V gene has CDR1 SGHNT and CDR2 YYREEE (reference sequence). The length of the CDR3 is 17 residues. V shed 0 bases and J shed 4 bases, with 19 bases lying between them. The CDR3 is CASSLDPGSRFSTEAFF. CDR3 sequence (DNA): TGTGCCAGCAGCTTGGATCCGGGCTCACGGTTCAGCACTGAAGCTTTCTTT.

The CDR3 DNA is TGTGCCAGCAGTTCCCCCGGCGGGACGAGCGTCGATACGCAGTATTTT. Translation: CASSSPGGTSVDTQYF. The V call is TRBV6-5, the J call TRBJ2-3, with D perhaps TRBD2 (6 bases). V was cut by 4 bases and J by 6 bases, with 20 bases left in between. Looked up from germline, CDR1 is MNHEY and CDR2 is SVGAGI. The CDR3 consists of 16 residues.

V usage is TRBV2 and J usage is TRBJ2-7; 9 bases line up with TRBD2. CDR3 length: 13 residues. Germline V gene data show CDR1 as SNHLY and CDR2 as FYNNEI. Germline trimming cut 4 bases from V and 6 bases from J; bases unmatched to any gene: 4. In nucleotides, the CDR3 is TGTGCCAGCAGTGTTAGCGGGAGACGCGAGCAGTACTTC. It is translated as CASSVSGRREQYF.